This T cell receptor beta chain is drawn from a study of human T cells and chemical hapten exposure. The overall study: Reading of the patch tests, which applied 0.01% DPC to the upper back, occurred at 6 days. Study-wide findings and caveats: As patch test score rose, PT1 expanded TCR counts tended to rise as well.

This clonotype was found a few times. Its antigen is as yet unknown. This sample's time point: pre-sensitization, week 0. The treatment here: therapeutic diphenylcyclopropenone sensitization with weekly scalp DPC. Venepuncture was done earlier than the placement of each patch test. Sequencing started from total RNA isolated from unfractionated whole blood. TCRdb itself ran the RACE reads through MiXCR, one entry per CDR3 protein. The table records about 260,000 distinct CDR3 sequences, more than 6.5% of them present only once. The V end was cut by 6 bases, the J end by 3 bases, with 6 bases between. The length of the CDR3 is 11 residues.

The sample here was whole blood, taken in connection with sensitization to the hapten diphenylcyclopropenone (DPC). The chain is built from TRBV12-3 or TRBV12-4 and TRBJ2-7; D is unclear. The TCR sequence derives from a woman between 40 and 55 years old with alopecia areata. Some clones in this sample may be carry-over from other donors' samples. CDR3 DNA sequence: TGTGCCAGCAGCCAGCACTACGAGCAGTACTTC. Protein: CASSQHYEQYF.